These T cell receptor beta chains were read from a single sample in a study of blood T cell repertoires in COVID-19. The table came from immunoSEQ multiplex PCR; TCRdb's copy has only in-frame clones and leaves some out. The sample has roughly 35,000 clones, around 90% seen once. Sequenced input: peripheral blood. The origin of the receptors is a man aged 70 or older with acute or convalescent COVID-19. CDR3s include the opening cysteine and the closing phenylalanine or tryptophan. D genes are given only for firm matches. Not all rows give a size; the values are once, few, many and, for expanded clones, a class.

j_call cdr3_length clone_size v_call d_call cdr3_nt cdr3_aa
TRBJ2-1 13 NA TRBV6-6 NA TGTGCCAGCACGGCGGCTGCTGGTAATGAGCAGTTCTTC CASTAAAGNEQFF
TRBJ2-1 17 NA TRBV28 TRBD2 TGTGCCAGCAGTCCCCTATGGGGGACTAGCTCCTACAATGAGCAGTTCTTC CASSPLWGTSSYNEQFF
TRBJ2-1 15 NA TRBV5-1 TRBD2 TGCGCCAGCAGCTTGAAGGGACTAGCGAGTGTGGAGCAGTTCTTC CASSLKGLASVEQFF
TRBJ2-2 17 NA TRBV11-3 TRBD2 TGTGCCAGCAGCCCTGGGACTAGCGGGAGATACACCGGGGAGCTGTTTTTT CASSPGTSGRYTGELFF
TRBJ2-2 15 NA TRBV6-5 TRBD1 TGTGCCAGCAGCCGGGACAGGGCCGCCACCGGGGAGCTGTTTTTT CASSRDRAATGELFF
TRBJ2-7 14 NA TRBV18 NA TGTGCCAGCTCACCAGGCACAGACAACTACGAGCAGTACTTC CASSPGTDNYEQYF
TRBJ2-1 16 NA TRBV2 TRBD1 TGTGCCAGCAGTCGACAGGGCACAACTTCCTACAATGAGCAGTTCTTC CASSRQGTTSYNEQFF
TRBJ1-1 13 NA TRBV7-9 TRBD1 TGTGCCAGCAGCACAGGGGGCTTTGGTGAAGCTTTCTTT CASSTGGFGEAFF
TRBJ2-5 14 NA TRBV7-8 NA TGTGCCAGCAGCCCAACAGGATACCAAGAGACCCAGTACTTC CASSPTGYQETQYF
TRBJ1-4 14 NA TRBV29-1 NA TGCAGCGTTTCTACAGGGACAACTAATGAAAAACTGTTTTTT CSVSTGTTNEKLFF
TRBJ2-2 15 few TRBV4-2 NA TGTGCCAGCAGCCATATCGACAGATCGACCGGGGAGCTGTTTTTT CASSHIDRSTGELFF
TRBJ2-7 14 NA TRBV5-1 NA TGCGCCAGCAGCTTGGGCCAGGGGCGCTACGAGCAGTACTTC CASSLGQGRYEQYF
TRBJ1-2 15 NA TRBV11-1 TRBD1 TGTGCCAGCAGCCTCGGGACAGGGGGCAGTAATGGCTACACCTTC CASSLGTGGSNGYTF
TRBJ1-1 15 NA TRBV6-4 NA TGTGCCAGCAGGAGGACACCTACCATGAACACTGAAGCTTTCTTT CASRRTPTMNTEAFF
TRBJ1-2 14 NA TRBV4-3 NA TGCGCCAGCAGCCAAGAGGGGCAGGCCGGGGGCTACACCTTC CASSQEGQAGGYTF
TRBJ1-3 13 NA TRBV27 NA TGTGCCAGCAGCCCCGGCTCTGGAAACACCATATATTTT CASSPGSGNTIYF
TRBJ2-1 16 NA TRBV27 NA TGTGCCAGCAGTTCCGCGGGCGGATGGTCCTACAATGAGCAGTTCTTC CASSSAGGWSYNEQFF
TRBJ2-7 13 NA TRBV6-2/TRBV6-3 NA TGTGCCAGCAGTTACGAGACACCCTCCGAGCAGTACTTC CASSYETPSEQYF
TRBJ2-2 15 NA TRBV6-5 NA TGTGCCAGCAGTTACCACTTAAAAAACACCGGGGAGCTGTTTTTT CASSYHLKNTGELFF
TRBJ1-5 15 NA TRBV7-2 TRBD1 TGTGCCAGCAGCTTAGATGCAGGGGGGAATCAGCCCCAGCATTTT CASSLDAGGNQPQHF
TRBJ1-1 14 once TRBV5-1 NA TGCGCCAGCAGCTTTGACACCATGAACACTGAAGCTTTCTTT CASSFDTMNTEAFF
TRBJ1-4 15 NA TRBV5-1 NA TGCGCCAGCCGCGTCGTGGGGCTTTCAAATGAAAAACTGTTTTTT CASRVVGLSNEKLFF
TRBJ1-4 15 NA TRBV7-7 TRBD1 TGTGCCAGCAGCCCTTCGGGGACAGGGAGTGAAAAACTGTTTTTT CASSPSGTGSEKLFF
TRBJ2-1 15 NA TRBV5-1 TRBD1 TGCGCCAGCACGGGACAGGGGGCAGGCTTTGGTGAGCAGTTCTTC CASTGQGAGFGEQFF
TRBJ2-1 16 NA TRBV18 NA TGTGCCAGCTCACCAAGTTCAGGGATAGGGGGCAATGAGCAGTTCTTC CASSPSSGIGGNEQFF
TRBJ1-5 15 once TRBV11-2 NA TGTGCCAGCAGCCCGGGGTGGGGTTCTGGGCAGCCCCAGCATTTT CASSPGWGSGQPQHF
TRBJ2-2 14 few TRBV28 NA TGTGCCAGCCATCCTACCCCGAACACCGGGGAGCTGTTTTTT CASHPTPNTGELFF
TRBJ2-2 16 NA TRBV18 TRBD1 TGTGCCAGCTCACCAAAGGGGACAGGGGGCACCGGGGAGCTGTTTTTT CASSPKGTGGTGELFF
TRBJ1-2 13 NA TRBV5-4 NA TGTGCCAGCAGCCCCTGGGGCGCCTGGGGCTACACCTTC CASSPWGAWGYTF
TRBJ1-1 14 NA TRBV28 TRBD1 TGTGCCAGCAGGGAGACAGGGGAGAACGCTGAAGCTTTCTTT CASRETGENAEAFF
TRBJ1-1 12 NA TRBV2 NA TGTGCCAGCCTGAGGAGGGGTAGTGAAGCTTTCTTT CASLRRGSEAFF
TRBJ2-1 13 few TRBV6-5 TRBD2 TGTGCCACCCGAGGACTAGCGGGAAATGAGCAGTTCTTC CATRGLAGNEQFF
TRBJ1-6 17 NA TRBV7-2 NA TGTGCCAGCAGCTTAACGGCAAGCCCTACCAGCGGTTCACCCCTCCACTTT CASSLTASPTSGSPLHF
TRBJ2-1 10 NA TRBV2 NA TGTGCCAGCATGCGGGGTGAGCAGTTCTTC CASMRGEQFF
TRBJ1-5 15 NA TRBV21-1 NA TGTGCCAGCAGGGGCGACAGGGGGGGCAATCAGCCCCAGCATTTT CASRGDRGGNQPQHF
TRBJ2-2 17 NA TRBV11-3 TRBD2 TGTGCCAGCAGTCCGGGACTAGCGGAGGAGAACACCGGGGAGCTGTTTTTT CASSPGLAEENTGELFF
TRBJ1-2 14 NA TRBV2 NA TGTGCCCGGTTGGAGGCTCCCTCTCCCGATGGCTACACCTTC CARLEAPSPDGYTF
TRBJ2-7 16 NA TRBV5-1 TRBD1 TGCGCCAGCAGATCTAACCCGGGACAGGGGGGAAACGAGCAGTACTTC CASRSNPGQGGNEQYF
TRBJ2-5 14 NA TRBV7-2 TRBD2 TGTGCCAGCAGCGCAGCGGGAGACGGAGAGACCCAGTACTTC CASSAAGDGETQYF
TRBJ1-1 17 NA TRBV7-9 TRBD1 TGTGCCAGCAGCCCTTGGGACAGGGGGCCGATGAACACTGAAGCTTTCTTT CASSPWDRGPMNTEAFF
TRBJ2-5 14 NA TRBV24-1 NA TGTGCCACCAGTCAAGAGGCGCGCCAAGAGACCCAGTACTTC CATSQEARQETQYF
TRBJ2-2 15 NA TRBV5-1 TRBD2 TGCGCCAGCGGCCTTGGCGGGAGGGGCACCGGGGAGCTGTTTTTT CASGLGGRGTGELFF
TRBJ1-4 13 NA TRBV12-3/TRBV12-4 NA TGTGCCAGCACCACTTCAGGGAATGAAAAACTGTTTTTT CASTTSGNEKLFF
TRBJ2-3 18 once TRBV7-2 TRBD2 TGTGCCAGCAGCTTAAAGGCAGCCTCTAGCGGTAGCACAGATACGCAGTATTTT CASSLKAASSGSTDTQYF
TRBJ2-5 13 once TRBV15 NA TGTGCCACCTCTCGAGCCCAGGGAGAGACCCAGTACTTC CATSRAQGETQYF